This entry lists 18 T cell receptor beta chains sequenced from one sample in a study of blood T cells in healthy people across ages. Next came a second PCR, run for about 6 to 12 cycles, which used a sample-barcoded 5' primer along with a J-beta primer mix. TCRdb re-called the 5' RACE reads with MiXCR, one entry per CDR3 protein. The table lists roughly 680,000 distinct CDR3 sequences, more than 20% of them singletons. The sample comprised blood. Every receptor here comes from a man between 65 and 79 years old in good health.

Only a few counts were recorded for this clonotype. V usage is TRBV12-3 or TRBV12-4 and J usage is TRBJ2-2, with no clear D. Trimming shortened V by 5 bases and J by 1 base, and 14 bases separated the two germline ends. This CDR3 has 16 residues. The CDR3 here is CASSPPRRLNTGELFF. The CDR3 DNA follows: TGTGCCAGCAGTCCCCCGCGGCGGTTGAACACCGGGGAGCTGTTTTTT.

Only a few counts were recorded for this clonotype. This sequence joins TRBV3-1 and TRBJ1-6, with unresolved D. V was clipped by 5 bases and J by 7 bases, with 18 bases between them. CDR1 is LGHDT and CDR2 is YNNKEL in the germline V gene (reference sequence). The CDR3 totals 16 residues. The DNA of the CDR3 is TGTGCCAGCAGCTTTGGGGTGCCACAGCCGAATTCACCCCTCCACTTT. Protein sequence: CASSFGVPQPNSPLHF.

This clonotype has a handful of counts. The chain has TRBV18 and TRBJ1-5, with D perhaps TRBD1 (5 bases). The CDR3 has 15 residues. The ends were cut back, 1 base at V and 5 bases at J, with 12 bases in the middle. CDR1 and CDR2 from the germline V gene are KGHSH and LQKENI. CDR3 coding DNA: TGTGCCAGCTCACCACTTCAGGGTGGGGATCAGCCCCAGCATTTT. Encoded protein: CASSPLQGGDQPQHF.

This clonotype was found a few times. At one of its ends the junction is not consistent with the germline gene, which may arise from a read error. The rearrangement joins TRBV9 to TRBJ2-1; D is possibly TRBD2 (6 bases). The CDR3 extends over 15 amino acids. The germline CDR1 and CDR2 sequences are SGDLS and YYNGEE. This CDR3 is CASSVVAVSNNEQFF. The CDR3 DNA reads as TGTGCCAGCAGCGTCGTAGCGGTCTCCAACAATGAGCAGTTCTTC.

The table lists this clonotype with many counts. The rearrangement links TRBV12-3 or TRBV12-4 to TRBJ1-5; 7 bases match TRBD1. V was clipped by 5 bases and J by 7 bases; unmatched bases: 5. The CDR3 totals 13 residues. This chain's CDR3 is CASSDRVSQPQHF. The CDR3 DNA reads as TGTGCCAGCAGTGACAGGGTGAGCCAGCCCCAGCATTTT.

This clonotype came up a few times. This chain joins TRBV29-1 and TRBJ1-2; no firm D call. With 4 bases removed from V and 0 bases from J, the gap between germline ends came to 6 bases. Germline CDR1 is SQVTM and CDR2 is ANQGSEA. This CDR3 is built from 12 residues. CDR3 in amino acids: CSVVVANYGYTF. The CDR3 nucleotides are TGCAGCGTTGTTGTGGCTAACTATGGCTACACCTTC. The full variable domain, in which reference TRBV29-1 and TRBJ1-2 provide the parts outside the CDR3, is SAVISQKPSRDICQRGTSLTIQCQVDSQVTMMFWYRQQPGQSLTLIATANQGSEATYESGFVIDKFPISRPNLTFSTLTVSNMSPEDSSIYLCSVVVANYGYTFGSGTRLTVV.

Only a few counts were recorded for this clonotype. The chain has TRBV6-5 and TRBJ2-7; the match to TRBD1 covers 7 bases. This CDR3 has 14 amino acids. The ends lost 6 bases at V and 3 bases at J; junction bases unmatched: 8. Germline assignment: CDR1 MNHEY and CDR2 SVGAGI. This CDR3 reads CASSRTGTDYEQYF. The CDR3 DNA is TGTGCCAGCAGCCGCACCGGGACAGACTACGAGCAGTACTTC.

This clonotype was recorded many times. The chain combines TRBV15 with TRBJ2-5; 8 bases map to TRBD1. Germline loops: CDR1 LNHNV, CDR2 YYDKDF (reference sequence). CDR3 length: 15 amino acids. The J segment lost 10 bases and the V segment lost 2 bases, leaving 12 bases of the junction unmatched. CDR3 nucleotide sequence: TGTGCCACCAGCAGACAACAGGGGGGTAGGGATGTCCAGTACTTC. This sequence encodes CATSRQQGGRDVQYF.

The chain joins TRBV2 to TRBJ2-5, with D possibly TRBD1 on 6 matching bases. V lost 11 bases to trimming and J lost 1 base, with 17 bases between them. The germline CDR1 and CDR2 sequences are SNHLY and FYNNEI. This CDR3 contains 14 residues. The CDR3 coding sequence is TGTGCCGGCACCCTAGGGACACTCCAAGAGACCCAGTACTTC. Translation: CAGTLGTLQETQYF.

The J gene is TRBJ1-1, the V gene TRBV7-8, with D possibly TRBD1 on 6 matching bases. Looked up from germline, CDR1 is SGHVS and CDR2 is FQNEAQ. Trimming left V 5 bases short and J 5 bases short, with 12 bases between. The CDR3 length is 13 residues. The CDR3 region is CASSPGQSTEAFF. DNA of the CDR3: TGTGCCAGCAGCCCTGGACAGTCGACTGAAGCTTTCTTT.

This clonotype was detected only a few times. The chain employs TRBV20-1 and TRBJ2-1, with D possibly being TRBD1 or TRBD2 (5 bases each). Germline values: CDR1 DFQATT, CDR2 SNEGSKA (reference sequence). CDR3 length: 15 residues. Trimming took off 6 bases at V and 0 bases at J, with 15 bases between the two ends. CDR3: CSAGEPLSSYNEQFF. CDR3 in DNA: TGCAGTGCGGGGGAGCCCCTTAGCTCCTACAATGAGCAGTTCTTC.

The J gene is TRBJ2-1, the V gene TRBV12-3 or TRBV12-4, with D unclear. The CDR3 is 14 residues long. V was shortened by 7 bases and J by 0 bases, with 10 bases between the two germline ends. CDR3 region: CASTPSGSYNEQFF. Here the CDR3 DNA reads TGTGCCAGCACCCCGAGTGGCTCCTACAATGAGCAGTTCTTC.

This clonotype was counted only a few times. The chain links TRBV20-1 to TRBJ1-5; a weak D match, TRBD1 (5 bases). The CDR3 has 12 residues. Looked up from germline, CDR1 is DFQATT and CDR2 is SNEGSKA (reference sequence). V was clipped by 4 bases and J by 6 bases, with 10 bases between them. The CDR3, as DNA: TGCAGTGCTATATCGCAGGGTCAGCCCCAGCATTTT. Residues: CSAISQGQPQHF.

This clonotype was seen a few times. The rearrangement links TRBV7-9 to TRBJ2-7; D possibly matches TRBD1 or TRBD2 (5 bases each). CDR1 is SEHNR, CDR2 FQNEAQ, per germline (reference sequence). This CDR3 comprises 17 residues. The V end lost 8 bases, the J end lost 2 bases, and 25 bases lay between the germline ends. The CDR3 DNA sequence: TGTGCCAGCGAACCCCGCCTCACGGGACGCCGTGCCTACGAGCAGTACTTC. Translation: CASEPRLTGRRAYEQYF.

The V call is TRBV6-5, the J call TRBJ1-2; 8 bases map to TRBD1. This CDR3 region has 15 residues. Germline V gene lookup returns CDR1 MNHEY and CDR2 SVGAGI. V lost 2 bases, J lost 3 bases, and 5 bases stayed unmatched. The CDR3 DNA sequence: TGTGCCAGCAGTTACAGCGGGACAGGAGACTATGGCTACACCTTC. It yields the protein CASSYSGTGDYGYTF.

The chain has TRBV29-1 and TRBJ2-1, with D perhaps being TRBD1 or TRBD2 (5 bases each). The germline V and J ends were trimmed by 0 bases and 4 bases, with 13 bases remaining between them. Germline loops: CDR1 SQVTM, CDR2 ANQGSEA. This CDR3 comprises 15 residues. The DNA for the CDR3 is TGCAGCGTTGAAGATTGGGACCAAGGGTACAATGAGCAGTTCTTC. The encoded protein is CSVEDWDQGYNEQFF.

This clonotype was detected only a few times. Without the conserved terminal phenylalanine or tryptophan, this CDR3 likely stems from a read error. V usage is TRBV4-2 and J usage is TRBJ1-1; 7 bases line up with TRBD1. The CDR3 runs to 16 residues. Germline V gene lookup returns CDR1 LGHNA and CDR2 YNFKEQ. J gave up 0 bases and V 1 base, and 5 bases lay outside the gene matches. The CDR3 spells CASSQAPGQLNTEAFL. The CDR3 nucleotides are TGTGCCAGCAGCCAAGCCCCGGGACAGTTGAACACTGAAGCTTTCCTT.

This clonotype was seen more than once but under ten times. CDR3: CASSLLPGDMNTEAFF. The DNA for the CDR3 is TGTGCCAGCAGTTTATTGCCGGGGGACATGAACACTGAAGCTTTCTTT. J is TRBJ1-1 and V is TRBV28; TRBD1 might be the D (6 bases). Looked up from germline, CDR1 is MDHEN and CDR2 is SYDVKM. The CDR3 totals 16 residues. V lost 1 base and J lost 0, with 12 bases in between.